This T cell receptor beta chain comes out of a study of control samples from healthy donors and cancer patients. Here immunoSEQ multiplex PCR was the method, and the copy in TCRdb shows in-frame clones only, minus some. The table lists roughly 34,000 clones, around 86% of them singletons. CDR1 MDHEN and CDR2 SYDVKM come from the germline V gene. V was trimmed by 4 bases and J by 1 base, leaving 12 bases between them. The CDR3 has 15 amino acids. This TCR derives from a woman aged 40 to 50 with lung cancer. Sequenced material: PBMCs. The J gene is TRBJ2-3, the V gene TRBV28; no firm D call. CDR3 bases: TGTGCCAGCAGTTGGCTGACCGTTGGCACAGATACGCAGTATTTT. Translating gives CASSWLTVGTDTQYF.